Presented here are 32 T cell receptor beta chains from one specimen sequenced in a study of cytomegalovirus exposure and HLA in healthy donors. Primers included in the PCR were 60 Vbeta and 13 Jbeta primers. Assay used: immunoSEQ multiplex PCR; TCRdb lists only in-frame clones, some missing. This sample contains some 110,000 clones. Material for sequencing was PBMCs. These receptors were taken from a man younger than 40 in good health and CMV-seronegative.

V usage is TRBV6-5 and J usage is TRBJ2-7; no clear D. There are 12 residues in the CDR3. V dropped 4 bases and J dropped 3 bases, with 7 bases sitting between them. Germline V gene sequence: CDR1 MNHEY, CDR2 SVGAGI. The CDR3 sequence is CASSSVGYEQYF. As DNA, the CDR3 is TGTGCCAGCAGTTCCGTCGGCTACGAGCAGTACTTC.

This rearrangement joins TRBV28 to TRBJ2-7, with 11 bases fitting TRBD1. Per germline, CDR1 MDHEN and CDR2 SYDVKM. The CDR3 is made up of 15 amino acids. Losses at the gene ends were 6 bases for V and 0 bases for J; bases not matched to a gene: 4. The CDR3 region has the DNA TGTGCCAGCAGAGGGGGGACAGGGGGCTCCTACGAGCAGTACTTC. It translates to CASRGGTGGSYEQYF. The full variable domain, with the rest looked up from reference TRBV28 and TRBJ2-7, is DVKVTQSSRYLVKRTGEKVFLECVQDMDHENMFWYRQDPGLGLRLIYFSYDVKMKEKGDIPEGYSVSREKKERFSLILESASTNQTSMYLCASRGGTGGSYEQYFGPGTRLTVT.

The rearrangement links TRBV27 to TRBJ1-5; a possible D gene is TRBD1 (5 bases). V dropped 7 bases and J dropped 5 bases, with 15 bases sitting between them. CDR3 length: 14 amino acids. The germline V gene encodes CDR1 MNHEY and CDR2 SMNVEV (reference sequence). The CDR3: CASKKGEGYQPQHF. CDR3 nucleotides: TGTGCCAGCAAGAAAGGGGAGGGGTATCAGCCCCAGCATTTT.

The CDR3 bases are TGTGCCAGCAGCTTGAGCGGGGGGGCTCTTCCGGAGACCCAGTACTTC. Its translation is CASSLSGGALPETQYF. The chain combines TRBV5-4 with TRBJ2-5; the match to TRBD2 covers 10 bases. The CDR3 length is 16 residues. Germline CDR1 reads SGHNT; CDR2 reads YYREEE (reference sequence). Trimming at V came to 1 base and at J to 5 bases, leaving 8 bases not matched to a gene.

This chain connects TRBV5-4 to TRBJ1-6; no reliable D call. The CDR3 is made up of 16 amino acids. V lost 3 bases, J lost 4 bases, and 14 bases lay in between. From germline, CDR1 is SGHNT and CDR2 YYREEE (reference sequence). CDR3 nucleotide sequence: TGTGCCAGCAGCTCGGGATCGCTGGGATATAATTCACCCCTCCACTTT. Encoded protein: CASSSGSLGYNSPLHF. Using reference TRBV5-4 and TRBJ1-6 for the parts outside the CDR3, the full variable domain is ETGVTQSPTHLIKTRGQQVTLRCSSQSGHNTVSWYQQALGQGPQFIFQYYREEENGRGNFPPRFSGLQFPNYSSELNVNALELDDSALYLCASSSGSLGYNSPLHFGNGTRLTVT.

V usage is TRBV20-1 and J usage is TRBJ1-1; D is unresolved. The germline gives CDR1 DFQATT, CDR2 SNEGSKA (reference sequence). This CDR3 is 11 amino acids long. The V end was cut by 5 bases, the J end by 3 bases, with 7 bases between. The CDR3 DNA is TGCAGTGCTGGTCCGGACACTGAAGCTTTCTTT. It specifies CSAGPDTEAFF.

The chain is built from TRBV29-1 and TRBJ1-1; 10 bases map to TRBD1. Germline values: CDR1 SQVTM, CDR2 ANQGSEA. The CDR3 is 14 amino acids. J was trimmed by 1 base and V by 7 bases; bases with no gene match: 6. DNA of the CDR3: TGCAGCGCCGGGACAGGGGCGGAGAACACTGAAGCTTTCTTT. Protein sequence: CSAGTGAENTEAFF.

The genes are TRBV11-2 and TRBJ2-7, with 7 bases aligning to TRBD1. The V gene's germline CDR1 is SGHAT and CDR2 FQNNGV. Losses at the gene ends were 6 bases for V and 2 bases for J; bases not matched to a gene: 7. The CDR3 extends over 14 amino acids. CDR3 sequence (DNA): TGTGCCAGCAGGCCGACAGGGTCCCCCTACGAGCAGTACTTC. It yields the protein CASRPTGSPYEQYF. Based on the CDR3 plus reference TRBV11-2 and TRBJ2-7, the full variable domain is EAGVAQSPRYKIIEKRQSVAFWCNPISGHATLYWYQQILGQGPKLLIQFQNNGVVDDSQLPKDRFSAERLKGVDSTLKIQPAKLEDSAVYLCASRPTGSPYEQYFGPGTRLTVT.

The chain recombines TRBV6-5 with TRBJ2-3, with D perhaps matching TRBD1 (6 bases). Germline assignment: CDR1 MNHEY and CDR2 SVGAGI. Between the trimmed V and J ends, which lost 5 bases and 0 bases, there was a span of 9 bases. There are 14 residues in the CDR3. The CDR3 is CASSPTGSTDTQYF. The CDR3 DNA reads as TGTGCCAGCAGTCCCACAGGGAGCACAGATACGCAGTATTTT.

The CDR3 bases are TGCGCCAGCAGATCGGGACAGGGAGGCGCCGGGGAGCTGTTTTTT. As protein: CASRSGQGGAGELFF. The V call is TRBV5-1, the J call TRBJ2-2; 9 nucleotides line up with TRBD1. The germline CDR1 and CDR2 sequences are SGHRS and YFSETQ. J gave up 6 bases and V 5 bases, and 8 bases lay outside the gene matches. The CDR3 extends over 15 amino acids.

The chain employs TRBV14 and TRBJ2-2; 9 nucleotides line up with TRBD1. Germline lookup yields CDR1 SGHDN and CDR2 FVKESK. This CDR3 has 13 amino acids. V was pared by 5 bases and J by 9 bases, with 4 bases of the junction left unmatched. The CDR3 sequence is CASSFTGGWELFF. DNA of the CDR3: TGTGCCAGCAGCTTTACAGGGGGCTGGGAGCTGTTTTTT.

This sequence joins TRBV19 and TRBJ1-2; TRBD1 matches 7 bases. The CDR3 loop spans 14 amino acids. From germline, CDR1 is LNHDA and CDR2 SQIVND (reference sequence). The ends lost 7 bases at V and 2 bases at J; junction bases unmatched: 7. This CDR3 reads CASKTGTVNYGYTF. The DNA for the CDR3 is TGTGCCAGTAAAACAGGGACAGTGAACTATGGCTACACCTTC.

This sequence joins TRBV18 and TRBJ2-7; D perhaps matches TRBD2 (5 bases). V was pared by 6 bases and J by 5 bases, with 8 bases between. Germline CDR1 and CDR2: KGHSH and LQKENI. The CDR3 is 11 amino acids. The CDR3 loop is CASSGVHEQYF. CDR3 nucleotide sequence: TGTGCCAGCTCCGGGGTACACGAGCAGTACTTC.

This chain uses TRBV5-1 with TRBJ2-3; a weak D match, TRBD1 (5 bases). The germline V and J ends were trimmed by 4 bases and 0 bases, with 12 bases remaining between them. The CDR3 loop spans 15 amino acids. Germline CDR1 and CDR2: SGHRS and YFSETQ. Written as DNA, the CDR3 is TGCGCCAGCAGCCTGACAGATACAAGCACAGATACGCAGTATTTT. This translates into CASSLTDTSTDTQYF.

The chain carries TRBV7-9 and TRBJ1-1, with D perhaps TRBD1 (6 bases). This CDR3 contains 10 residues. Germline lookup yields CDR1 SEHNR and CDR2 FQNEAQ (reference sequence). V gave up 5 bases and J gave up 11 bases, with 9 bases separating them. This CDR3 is CASSPGAAFF. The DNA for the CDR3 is TGTGCCAGCAGCCCAGGGGCTGCTTTCTTT.

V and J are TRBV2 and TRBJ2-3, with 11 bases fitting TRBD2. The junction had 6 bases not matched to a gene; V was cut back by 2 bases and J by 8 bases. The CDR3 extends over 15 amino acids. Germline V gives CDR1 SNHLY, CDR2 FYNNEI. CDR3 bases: TGTGCCAGCAGTGAAATAGCGGGGGGGGGAGGTACGCAGTATTTT. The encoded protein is CASSEIAGGGGTQYF.

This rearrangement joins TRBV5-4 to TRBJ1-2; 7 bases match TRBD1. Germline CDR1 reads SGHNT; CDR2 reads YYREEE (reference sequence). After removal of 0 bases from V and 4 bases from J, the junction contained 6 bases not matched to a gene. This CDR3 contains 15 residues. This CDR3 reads CASSLAKGDSYGYTF. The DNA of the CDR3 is TGTGCCAGCAGCTTGGCCAAGGGGGACAGCTATGGCTACACCTTC.

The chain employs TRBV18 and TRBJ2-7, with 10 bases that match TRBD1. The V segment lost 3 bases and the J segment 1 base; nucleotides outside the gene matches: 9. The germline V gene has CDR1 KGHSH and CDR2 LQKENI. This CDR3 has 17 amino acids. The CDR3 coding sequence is TGTGCCAGCTCACCCTCCAGGGACAGGGGTTTATCCTACGAGCAGTACTTC. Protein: CASSPSRDRGLSYEQYF.

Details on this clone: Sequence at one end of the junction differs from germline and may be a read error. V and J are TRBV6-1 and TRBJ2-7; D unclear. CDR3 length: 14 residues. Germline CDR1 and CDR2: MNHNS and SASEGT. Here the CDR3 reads CAGSEVQASYEQYF. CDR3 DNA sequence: TGTGCCGGCAGTGAAGTGCAGGCTTCCTACGAGCAGTACTTC.

For the CDR3, the DNA is TGTGCCAGCAGCTTAGGACAGGTCTACGAGCAGTACTTC. As protein: CASSLGQVYEQYF. The rearrangement links TRBV7-8 to TRBJ2-7; the D gene is possibly TRBD1 (6 bases). Trimming stripped 1 base from V and 3 bases from J, with 7 bases between. The CDR3 loop spans 13 amino acids. Germline V gene sequence: CDR1 SGHVS, CDR2 FQNEAQ.

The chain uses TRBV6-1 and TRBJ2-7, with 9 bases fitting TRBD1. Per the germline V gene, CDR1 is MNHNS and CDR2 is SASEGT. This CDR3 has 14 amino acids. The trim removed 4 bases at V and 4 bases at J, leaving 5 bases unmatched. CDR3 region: CASSVGDRVYEQYF. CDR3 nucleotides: TGTGCCAGCAGTGTTGGGGACAGGGTTTACGAGCAGTACTTC.

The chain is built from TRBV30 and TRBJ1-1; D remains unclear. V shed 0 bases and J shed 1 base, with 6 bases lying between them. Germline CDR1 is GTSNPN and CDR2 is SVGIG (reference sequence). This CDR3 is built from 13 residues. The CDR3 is CAWSVQENTEAFF. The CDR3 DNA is TGTGCCTGGAGTGTACAAGAGAACACTGAAGCTTTCTTT. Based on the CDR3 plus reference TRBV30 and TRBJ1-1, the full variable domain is SQTIHQWPATLVQPVGSPLSLECTVEGTSNPNLYWYRQAAGRGLQLLFYSVGIGQISSEVPQNLSASRPQDRQFILSSKKLLLSDSGFYLCAWSVQENTEAFFGQGTRLTVV.

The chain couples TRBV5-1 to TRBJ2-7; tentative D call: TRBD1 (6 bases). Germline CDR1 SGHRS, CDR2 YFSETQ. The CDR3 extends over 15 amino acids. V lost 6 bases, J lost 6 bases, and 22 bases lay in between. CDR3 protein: CASTPTGTLFGEQYF. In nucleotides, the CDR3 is TGCGCCAGCACCCCTACAGGGACCCTCTTTGGCGAGCAGTACTTC.

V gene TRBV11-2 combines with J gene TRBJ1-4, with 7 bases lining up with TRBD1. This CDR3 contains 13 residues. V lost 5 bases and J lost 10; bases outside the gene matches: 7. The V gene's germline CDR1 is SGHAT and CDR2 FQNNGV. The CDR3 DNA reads TGTGCCAGCAGCACCGACAGGGATGGAAAACTGTTTTTT. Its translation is CASSTDRDGKLFF.

This CDR3 is CASTNIPGHSGNTIYF. The CDR3 DNA is TGTGCCAGCACCAACATTCCAGGGCATAGCGGAAACACCATATATTTT. J is TRBJ1-3 and V is TRBV28; D is possibly TRBD1 (5 bases). Per the germline V gene, CDR1 is MDHEN and CDR2 is SYDVKM. The V end was cut by 7 bases, the J end by 4 bases, with 20 bases between. The CDR3 is 16 residues long.

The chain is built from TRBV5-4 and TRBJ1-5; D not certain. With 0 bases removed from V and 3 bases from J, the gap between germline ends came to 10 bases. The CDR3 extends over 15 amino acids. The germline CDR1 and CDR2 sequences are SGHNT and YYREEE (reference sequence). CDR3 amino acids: CASSLGVEDNQPQHF. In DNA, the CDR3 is TGTGCCAGCAGCTTGGGAGTCGAGGACAATCAGCCCCAGCATTTT. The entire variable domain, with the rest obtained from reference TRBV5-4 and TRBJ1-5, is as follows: ETGVTQSPTHLIKTRGQQVTLRCSSQSGHNTVSWYQQALGQGPQFIFQYYREEENGRGNFPPRFSGLQFPNYSSELNVNALELDDSALYLCASSLGVEDNQPQHFGDGTRLSIL.

The CDR3 reads CASTPRGGFGETQYF. CDR3 nucleotides: TGTGCCAGCACCCCCCGTGGGGGGTTCGGAGAGACCCAGTACTTC. The chain is built from TRBV2 and TRBJ2-5, with a possible D match to TRBD2 (6 bases). The germline V and J ends were trimmed by 7 bases and 4 bases, with 19 bases remaining between them. Germline CDR1 SNHLY, CDR2 FYNNEI. The CDR3 extends over 15 amino acids.

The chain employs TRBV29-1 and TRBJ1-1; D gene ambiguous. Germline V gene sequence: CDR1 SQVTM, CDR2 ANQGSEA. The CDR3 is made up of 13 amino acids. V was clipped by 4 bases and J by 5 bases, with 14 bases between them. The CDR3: CSVVPAGRTEAFF. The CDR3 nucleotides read TGCAGCGTTGTTCCGGCAGGTCGGACTGAAGCTTTCTTT.

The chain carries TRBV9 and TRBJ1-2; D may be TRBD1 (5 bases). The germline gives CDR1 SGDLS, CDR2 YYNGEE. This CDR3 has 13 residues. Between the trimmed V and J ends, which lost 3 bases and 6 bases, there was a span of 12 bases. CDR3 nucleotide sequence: TGTGCCAGCAGCGGACAGCTAAATCATGGCTACACCTTC. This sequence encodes CASSGQLNHGYTF.

The DNA for the CDR3 is TGTGCCAGCAGTTTAAACCTAGGGGGCAAAAACATTCAGTACTTC. It translates to CASSLNLGGKNIQYF. The V and J genes are TRBV27 and TRBJ2-4, with D tentatively TRBD1 (6 bases). The germline V and J ends were trimmed by 2 bases and 3 bases, with 11 bases remaining between them. Germline-derived CDR1 and CDR2 are MNHEY and SMNVEV (reference sequence). This CDR3 has 15 amino acids.

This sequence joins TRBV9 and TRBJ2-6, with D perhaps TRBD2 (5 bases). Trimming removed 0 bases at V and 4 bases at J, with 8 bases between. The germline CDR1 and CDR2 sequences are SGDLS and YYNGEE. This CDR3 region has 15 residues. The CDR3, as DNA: TGTGCCAGCAGCGTAGTGGGAGCCGGGGCCAACGTCCTGACTTTC. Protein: CASSVVGAGANVLTF.

CDR3 amino acids: CASSLEARGQYF. CDR3 nucleotide sequence: TGTGCCAGCAGCTTGGAGGCCCGGGGGCAGTACTTC. The chain carries TRBV5-5 and TRBJ2-7; TRBD2 is a possible D gene (5 bases). The CDR3 extends over 12 amino acids. From germline, CDR1 is SGHKS and CDR2 YYEKEE (reference sequence). Trimming took 0 bases from V and 9 from J, leaving 10 bases between them. The whole variable domain, remainder taken from reference TRBV5-5 and TRBJ2-7, is DAGVTQSPTHLIKTRGQQVTLRCSPISGHKSVSWYQQVLGQGPQFIFQYYEKEERGRGNFPDRFSARQFPNYSSELNVNALLLGDSALYLCASSLEARGQYFGPGTRLTVT.